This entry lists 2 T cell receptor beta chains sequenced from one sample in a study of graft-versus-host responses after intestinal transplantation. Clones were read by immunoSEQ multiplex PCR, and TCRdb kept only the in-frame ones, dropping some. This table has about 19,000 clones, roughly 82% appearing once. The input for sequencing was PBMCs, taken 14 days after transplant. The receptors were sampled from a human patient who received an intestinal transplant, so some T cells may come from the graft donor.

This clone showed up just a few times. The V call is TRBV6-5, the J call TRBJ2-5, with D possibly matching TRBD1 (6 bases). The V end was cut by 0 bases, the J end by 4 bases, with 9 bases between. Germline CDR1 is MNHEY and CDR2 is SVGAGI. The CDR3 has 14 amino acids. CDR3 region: CASSYSQGRETQYF. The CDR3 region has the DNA TGTGCCAGCAGTTACTCCCAGGGGCGAGAGACCCAGTACTTC.

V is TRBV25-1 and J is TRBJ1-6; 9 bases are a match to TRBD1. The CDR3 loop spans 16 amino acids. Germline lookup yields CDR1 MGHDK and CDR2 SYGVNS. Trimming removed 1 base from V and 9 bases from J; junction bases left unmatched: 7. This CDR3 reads CASSESVGTGSSPLHF. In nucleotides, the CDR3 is TGTGCCAGCAGTGAATCGGTCGGGACAGGGTCTTCACCCCTCCACTTT.